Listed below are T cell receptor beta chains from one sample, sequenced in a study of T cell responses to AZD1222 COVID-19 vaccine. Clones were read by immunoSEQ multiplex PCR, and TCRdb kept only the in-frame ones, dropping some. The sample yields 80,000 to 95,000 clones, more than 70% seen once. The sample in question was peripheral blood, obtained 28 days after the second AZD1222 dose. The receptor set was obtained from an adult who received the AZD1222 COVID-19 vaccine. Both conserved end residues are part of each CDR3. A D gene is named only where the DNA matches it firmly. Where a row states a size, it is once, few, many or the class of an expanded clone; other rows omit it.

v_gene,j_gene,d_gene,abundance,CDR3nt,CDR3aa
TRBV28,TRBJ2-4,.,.,TGTGCCAGCAGTTTTTTGACAAAAGGGAACATTCAGTACTTC,CASSFLTKGNIQYF
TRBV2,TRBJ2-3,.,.,TGTGCCAGCAGTGAAGCGGTGAGGGAAGGAGATACGCAGTATTTT,CASSEAVREGDTQYF
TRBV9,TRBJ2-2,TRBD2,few,TGTGCCAGCAGCGTAGCACTAGCGGAGAACACCGGGGAGCTGTTTTTT,CASSVALAENTGELFF
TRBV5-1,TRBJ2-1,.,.,TGCGCCAGCAGCTTGGCCGAGGGAGGGGGTTACAATGAGCAGTTCTTC,CASSLAEGGGYNEQFF
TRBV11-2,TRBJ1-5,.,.,TGTGCCAGCAGCTTTGGGGAGGGTCAGCCCCAGCATTTT,CASSFGEGQPQHF
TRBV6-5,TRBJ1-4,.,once,TGTGCCAGCAGTTACTGGAAGGGAGGGAATGAAAAACTGTTTTTT,CASSYWKGGNEKLFF
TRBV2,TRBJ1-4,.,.,TGTGCCAGCAAGATCCCCGTAGGGAATGAAAAACTGTTTTTT,CASKIPVGNEKLFF
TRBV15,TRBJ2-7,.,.,TGTGCCACCAGCAGAGCGCAGGGGATGGGTGGCGAGCAGTACTTC,CATSRAQGMGGEQYF
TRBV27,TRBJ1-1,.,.,TGTGCCAGCAGTTTATCGCCAGATAACACTGAAGCTTTCTTT,CASSLSPDNTEAFF
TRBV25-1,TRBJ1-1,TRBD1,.,TGTGCCAGCAGGGGAGACAGGGGGACGAACACTGAAGCTTTCTTT,CASRGDRGTNTEAFF
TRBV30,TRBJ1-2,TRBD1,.,TGTGCCTGGGGCCCGGACAGGTCTGGTGGCTACACCTTC,CAWGPDRSGGYTF
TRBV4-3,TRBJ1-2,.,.,TGCGCCAGCAGCCAAGGGCCCGAGGGGAGCTATGGCTACACCTTC,CASSQGPEGSYGYTF
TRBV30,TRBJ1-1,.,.,TGTGCCGCGATGACTTGGGGCACTGAAGCTTTCTTT,CAAMTWGTEAFF
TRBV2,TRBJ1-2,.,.,TGTGCCAGCAGTGAAGTCCATATAGGCTACACCTTC,CASSEVHIGYTF
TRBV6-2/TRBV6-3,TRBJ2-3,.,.,TGTGCCAGCAGTTATTCGCCAGGGAAAGGTACAGATACGCAGTATTTT,CASSYSPGKGTDTQYF
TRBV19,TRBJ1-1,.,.,TGTGCCAGTAGTATAGGGAGCGGGGGGAAAATGAACACTGAAGCTTTCTTT,CASSIGSGGKMNTEAFF
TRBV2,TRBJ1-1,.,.,TGTGCCAGCATTCCACCTAGGACAGAAAGAGCTTTCTTT,CASIPPRTERAFF
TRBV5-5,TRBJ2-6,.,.,TGTGCCAGCAGTTCTGTATTCGGCCACCTGGGGAACTCTGGGGCCAACGTCCTGACTTTC,CASSSVFGHLGNSGANVLTF
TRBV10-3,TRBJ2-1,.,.,TGTGCCATCGGAAGTGGTGTCGGGAGTGTCGATGAGCAGTTCTTC,CAIGSGVGSVDEQFF
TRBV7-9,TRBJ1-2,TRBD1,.,TGTGCCAGCAGCCGCGTCATGACAGGGTTACTGGATGCTAACTATGGCTACACCTTC,CASSRVMTGLLDANYGYTF
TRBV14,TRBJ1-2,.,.,TGTGCCAGCAGCCAAAAAGTCTTAGCAAGGATCTATGGCTACACCTTC,CASSQKVLARIYGYTF
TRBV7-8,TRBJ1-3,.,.,TGTGCCAGCAGCTTAGGGGCCAAAGGAAACACCATATATTTT,CASSLGAKGNTIYF
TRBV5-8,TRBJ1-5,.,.,TGTGCCAGCAGCTTGGGGCAGAAGGTGAATCAGCCCCAGCATTTT,CASSLGQKVNQPQHF
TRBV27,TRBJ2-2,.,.,TGTGCCAGCAGAAACACCGGGGAGCTGTTTTTT,CASRNTGELFF
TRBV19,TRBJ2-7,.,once,TGTGCCAGTGGGGCAGCGGATCGATCCTACGAGCAGTACTTC,CASGAADRSYEQYF
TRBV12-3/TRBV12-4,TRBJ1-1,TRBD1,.,TGTGCCAGCAGTCCCTGGGACAGGGAAGCTTTCTTT,CASSPWDREAFF
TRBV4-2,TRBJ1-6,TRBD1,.,TGTGCCAGCAGCCGGGACAGGAATAATTCACCCCTCCACTTT,CASSRDRNNSPLHF
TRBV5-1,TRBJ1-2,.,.,TGCGCCAGCAGCTTGGGGGGCTACTATGGCTACACCTTC,CASSLGGYYGYTF
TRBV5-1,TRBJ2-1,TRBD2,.,TGCGCCAGCAGCCTATTCCCCGGGACTAGCTCCTACAATGAGCAGTTCTTC,CASSLFPGTSSYNEQFF
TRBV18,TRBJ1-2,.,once,TGTGCCAGCTCACCTCGGAGTAACTATGGCTACACCTTC,CASSPRSNYGYTF
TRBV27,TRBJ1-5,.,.,TGTGCCAGCAGTGCGGCTCTAGGGAGCTCGGGCAATCAGCCCCAGCATTTT,CASSAALGSSGNQPQHF
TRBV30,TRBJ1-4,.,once,TGTGCCTGGAGAGGTGTAAGTCAGTTTAATGAAAAACTGTTTTTT,CAWRGVSQFNEKLFF
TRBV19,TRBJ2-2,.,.,TGTGCCAGTAGTAGGGGACCTAACACCGGGGAGCTGTTTTTT,CASSRGPNTGELFF
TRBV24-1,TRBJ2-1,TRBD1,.,TGTGCCACCAGTGCGACCGACAGGGTTACGGGCGGTGAGCAGTTCTTC,CATSATDRVTGGEQFF
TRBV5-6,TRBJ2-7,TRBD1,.,TGTGCCAGCAGCCTACCGGGACAGAATTTTTGCTCCTACGAGCAGTACTTC,CASSLPGQNFCSYEQYF
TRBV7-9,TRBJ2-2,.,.,TGTGCCAGCAGCCCGGCCGGGACCGTAAGGGAGCTGTTTTTT,CASSPAGTVRELFF
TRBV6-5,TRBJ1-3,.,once,TGTGCCAGCAGCACCGGGCTCCACTCTGGAAACACCATATATTTT,CASSTGLHSGNTIYF
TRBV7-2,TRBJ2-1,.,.,TGTGCCAGCAGCTTAGCTTTACCCCTCGAGCAGTTCTTC,CASSLALPLEQFF
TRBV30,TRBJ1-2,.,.,TGTGCCTGGAGTGTAACCAGGGGTAATGGCTACACCTTC,CAWSVTRGNGYTF
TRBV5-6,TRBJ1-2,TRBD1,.,TGTGCCAGCAGGTTGACGGTGGGACAGGGGGGACATGGCTACACCTTC,CASRLTVGQGGHGYTF
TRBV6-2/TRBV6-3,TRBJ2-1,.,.,TGTGCCAGCAGTTACACCCGCGTCCGGAATGAGCAGTTCTTC,CASSYTRVRNEQFF
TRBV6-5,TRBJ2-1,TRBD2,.,TGTGCCAGCAGCCGATGGACTAGCGCGGGAAGTGAGCAGTTCTTC,CASSRWTSAGSEQFF
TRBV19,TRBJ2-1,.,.,TGTGCCAGTAGTATTCGACAGGACTACAATGAGCAGTTCTTC,CASSIRQDYNEQFF
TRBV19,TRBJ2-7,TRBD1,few,TGTGCCAGTAGGGACAGGGGAGTGGCTACCTACGAGCAGTACTTC,CASRDRGVATYEQYF
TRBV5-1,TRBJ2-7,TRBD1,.,TGCGCCAGCAGCTTGTTTATCGCAGGGACAGGGAGCTACGAGCAGTACTTC,CASSLFIAGTGSYEQYF
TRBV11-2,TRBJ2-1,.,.,TGTGCCAGCAGCTTGAGCGGGACAGGATATGAGCAGTTCTTC,CASSLSGTGYEQFF
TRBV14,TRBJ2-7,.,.,TGTGCCAGCAGCCCCCGCTCGGCCCAATACTACGAGCAGTACTTC,CASSPRSAQYYEQYF
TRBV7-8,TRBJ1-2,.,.,TGTGCCAGCAGCTTAGATCAGGGGCAGGATGGCTACACCTTC,CASSLDQGQDGYTF
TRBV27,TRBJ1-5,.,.,TGTGCCAGCAGTCCAGGTGGGAGAGATCAGCCCCAGCATTTT,CASSPGGRDQPQHF
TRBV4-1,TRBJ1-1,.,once,TGCGCCAGCAGCCAAGAACTGGCCACTGAAGCTTTCTTT,CASSQELATEAFF
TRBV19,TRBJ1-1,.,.,TGTGCCAGTAGTATGTATTGGGGGACTGAAGCTTTCTTT,CASSMYWGTEAFF
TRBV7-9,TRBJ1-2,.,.,TGTGCCAGCAGCTTGCTTTCGGACATACGTAACTATGGCTACACCTTC,CASSLLSDIRNYGYTF
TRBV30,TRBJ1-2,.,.,TGTGCCTGGAGTGGACACTATGGCTACACCTTC,CAWSGHYGYTF
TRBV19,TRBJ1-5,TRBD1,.,TGTGCCAGTAGTCCTCAGGACAGGGGAGTTCAGCCCCAGCATTTT,CASSPQDRGVQPQHF
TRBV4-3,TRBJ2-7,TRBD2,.,TGCGCCAGCAGCCAAGGGGGGGGTGCAGCGGGGCTCTACGAGCAGTACTTC,CASSQGGGAAGLYEQYF
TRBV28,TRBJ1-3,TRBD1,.,TGTGCCAGCAGGGTGGACAGGGGGAGGAACACCATATATTTT,CASRVDRGRNTIYF